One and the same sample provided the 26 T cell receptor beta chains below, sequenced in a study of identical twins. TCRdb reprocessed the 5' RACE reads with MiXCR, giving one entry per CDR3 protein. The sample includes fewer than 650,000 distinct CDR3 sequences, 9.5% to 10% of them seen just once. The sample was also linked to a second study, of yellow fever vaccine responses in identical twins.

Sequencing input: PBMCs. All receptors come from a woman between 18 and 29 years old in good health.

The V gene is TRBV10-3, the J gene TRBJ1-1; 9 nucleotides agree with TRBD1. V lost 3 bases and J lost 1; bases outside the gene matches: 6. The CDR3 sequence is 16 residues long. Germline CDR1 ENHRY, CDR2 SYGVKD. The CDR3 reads CAISDPDRGTNTEAFF. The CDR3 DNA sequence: TGTGCCATCAGTGACCCGGACAGGGGCACGAACACTGAAGCTTTCTTT.

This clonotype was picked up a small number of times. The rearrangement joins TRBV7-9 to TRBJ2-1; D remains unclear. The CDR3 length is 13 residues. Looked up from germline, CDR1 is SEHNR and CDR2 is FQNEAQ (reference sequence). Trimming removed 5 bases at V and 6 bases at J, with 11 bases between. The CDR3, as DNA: TGTGCCAGCAGCCCGCTTTTCTCCAATGAGCAGTTCTTC. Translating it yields CASSPLFSNEQFF. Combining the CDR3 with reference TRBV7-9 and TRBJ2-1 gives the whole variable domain DTGVSQNPRHKITKRGQNVTFRCDPISEHNRLYWYRQTLGQGPEFLTYFQNEAQLEKSRLLSDRFSAERPKGSFSTLEIQRTEQGDSAMYLCASSPLFSNEQFFGPGTRLTVL.

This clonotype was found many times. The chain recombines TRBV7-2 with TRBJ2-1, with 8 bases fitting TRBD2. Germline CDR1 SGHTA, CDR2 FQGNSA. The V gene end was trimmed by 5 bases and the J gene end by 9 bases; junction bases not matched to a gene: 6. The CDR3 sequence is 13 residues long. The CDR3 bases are TGTGCCAGCAGCCCAGGACTAGCTAGTGAGCAGTTCTTC. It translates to CASSPGLASEQFF. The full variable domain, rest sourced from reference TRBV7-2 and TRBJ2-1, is GAGVSQSPSNKVTEKGKDVELRCDPISGHTALYWYRQSLGQGLEFLIYFQGNSAPDKSGLPSDRFSAERTGGSVSTLTIQRTQQEDSAVYLCASSPGLASEQFFGPGTRLTVL.

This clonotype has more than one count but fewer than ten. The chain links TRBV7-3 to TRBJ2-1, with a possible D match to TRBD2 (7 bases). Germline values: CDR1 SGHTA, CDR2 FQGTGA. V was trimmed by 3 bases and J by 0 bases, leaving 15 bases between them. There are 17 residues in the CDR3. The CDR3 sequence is CASSFRGGPSSYNEQFF. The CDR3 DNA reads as TGTGCCAGCAGCTTTAGGGGGGGGCCGAGCTCCTACAATGAGCAGTTCTTC.

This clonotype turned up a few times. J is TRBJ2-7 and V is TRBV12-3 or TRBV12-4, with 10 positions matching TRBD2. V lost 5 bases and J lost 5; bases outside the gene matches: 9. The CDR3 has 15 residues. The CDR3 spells CASSPASGRADEQYF. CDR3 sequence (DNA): TGTGCCAGCAGTCCAGCTAGCGGGAGAGCTGACGAGCAGTACTTC.

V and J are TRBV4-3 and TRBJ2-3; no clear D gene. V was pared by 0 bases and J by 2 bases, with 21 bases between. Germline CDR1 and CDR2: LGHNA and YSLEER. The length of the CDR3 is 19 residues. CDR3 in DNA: TGCGCCAGCAGCCAAGATCGTCCTACTACGCCTCGGGCCACAGATACGCAGTATTTT. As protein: CASSQDRPTTPRATDTQYF.

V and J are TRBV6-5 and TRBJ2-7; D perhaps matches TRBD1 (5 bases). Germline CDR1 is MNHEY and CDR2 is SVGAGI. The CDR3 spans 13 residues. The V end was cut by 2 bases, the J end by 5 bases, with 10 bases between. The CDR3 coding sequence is TGTGCCAGCAGTTACAAGGGGATCAACGAGCAGTACTTC. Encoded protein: CASSYKGINEQYF.

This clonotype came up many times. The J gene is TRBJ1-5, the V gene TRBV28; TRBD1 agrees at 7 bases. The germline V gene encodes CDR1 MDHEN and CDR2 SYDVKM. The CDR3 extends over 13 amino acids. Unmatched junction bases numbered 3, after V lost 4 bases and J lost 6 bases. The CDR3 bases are TGTGCCAGCAGTTCCAGGGGGGGTCAGCCCCAGCATTTT. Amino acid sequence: CASSSRGGQPQHF. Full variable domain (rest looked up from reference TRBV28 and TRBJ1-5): DVKVTQSSRYLVKRTGEKVFLECVQDMDHENMFWYRQDPGLGLRLIYFSYDVKMKEKGDIPEGYSVSREKKERFSLILESASTNQTSMYLCASSSRGGQPQHFGDGTRLSIL.

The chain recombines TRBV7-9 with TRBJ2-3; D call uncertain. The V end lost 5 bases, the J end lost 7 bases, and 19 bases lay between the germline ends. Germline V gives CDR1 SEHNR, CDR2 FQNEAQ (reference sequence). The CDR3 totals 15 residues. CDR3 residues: CASSEQAGGSYTQYF. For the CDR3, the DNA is TGTGCCAGCAGCGAACAAGCCGGTGGTAGCTATACGCAGTATTTT.

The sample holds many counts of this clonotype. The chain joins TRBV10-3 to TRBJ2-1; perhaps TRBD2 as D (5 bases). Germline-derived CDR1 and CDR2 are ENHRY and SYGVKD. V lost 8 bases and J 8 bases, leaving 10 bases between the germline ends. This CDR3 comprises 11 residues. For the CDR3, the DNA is TGTGCCATCTCGGGAAACGATGAGCAGTTCTTC. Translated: CAISGNDEQFF.

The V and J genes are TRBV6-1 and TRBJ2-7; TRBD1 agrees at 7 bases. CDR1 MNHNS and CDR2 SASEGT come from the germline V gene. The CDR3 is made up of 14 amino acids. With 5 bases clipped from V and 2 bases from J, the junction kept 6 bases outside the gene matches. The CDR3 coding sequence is TGTGCCAGCAGTAGACAGGGTACCACCTACGAGCAGTACTTC. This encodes CASSRQGTTYEQYF.

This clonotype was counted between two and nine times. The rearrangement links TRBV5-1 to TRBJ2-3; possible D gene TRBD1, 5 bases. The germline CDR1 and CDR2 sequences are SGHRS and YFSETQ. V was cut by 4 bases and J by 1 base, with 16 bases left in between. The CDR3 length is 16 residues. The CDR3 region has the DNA TGCGCCAGCAGCCAAAGGGCAGGGTTAGGCACAGATACGCAGTATTTT. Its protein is CASSQRAGLGTDTQYF.

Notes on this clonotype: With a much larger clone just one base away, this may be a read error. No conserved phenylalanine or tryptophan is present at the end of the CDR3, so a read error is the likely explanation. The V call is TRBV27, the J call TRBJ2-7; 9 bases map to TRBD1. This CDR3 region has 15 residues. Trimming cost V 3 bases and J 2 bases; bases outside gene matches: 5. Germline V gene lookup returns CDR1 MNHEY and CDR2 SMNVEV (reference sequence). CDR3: CASSFRWTGAYEQYI. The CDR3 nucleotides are TGTGCCAGCAGTTTCCGGTGGACAGGGGCCTACGAGCAGTACATC.

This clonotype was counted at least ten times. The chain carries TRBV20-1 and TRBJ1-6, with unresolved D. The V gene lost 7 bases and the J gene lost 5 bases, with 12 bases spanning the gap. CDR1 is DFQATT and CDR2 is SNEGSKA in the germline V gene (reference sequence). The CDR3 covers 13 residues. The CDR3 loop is CSGGRGNNSPLHF. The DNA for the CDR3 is TGCAGTGGCGGTCGAGGGAATAATTCACCCCTCCACTTT.

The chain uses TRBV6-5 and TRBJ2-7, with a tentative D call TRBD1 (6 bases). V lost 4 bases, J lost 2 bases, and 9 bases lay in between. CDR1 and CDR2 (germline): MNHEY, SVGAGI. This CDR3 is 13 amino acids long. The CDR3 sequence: CASSSGDAYEQYF. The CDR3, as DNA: TGTGCCAGCAGTTCAGGGGACGCCTACGAGCAGTACTTC.

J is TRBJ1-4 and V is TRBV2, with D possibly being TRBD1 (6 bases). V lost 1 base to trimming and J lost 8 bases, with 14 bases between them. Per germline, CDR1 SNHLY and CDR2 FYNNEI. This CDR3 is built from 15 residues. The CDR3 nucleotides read TGTGCCAGCAGTGAAGAGGACAGACTTCAGGAAAAACTGTTTTTT. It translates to CASSEEDRLQEKLFF.

For the CDR3, the DNA is TGCGCCAGCAGCCCAGGGATGTGGACAGGGACAAATACGCAGTATTTT. It is translated as CASSPGMWTGTNTQYF. The chain links TRBV4-3 to TRBJ2-3, with 8 bases matching TRBD1. From germline, CDR1 is LGHNA and CDR2 YSLEER. After removal of 4 bases from V and 7 bases from J, the junction contained 13 bases not matched to a gene. The CDR3 has 16 amino acids.

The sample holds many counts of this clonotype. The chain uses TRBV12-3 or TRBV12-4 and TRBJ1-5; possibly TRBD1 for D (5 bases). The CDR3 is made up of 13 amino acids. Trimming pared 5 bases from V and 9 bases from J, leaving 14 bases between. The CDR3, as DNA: TGTGCCAGCAGTACCTCCACAGGTGGGCCCCAGCATTTT. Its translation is CASSTSTGGPQHF.

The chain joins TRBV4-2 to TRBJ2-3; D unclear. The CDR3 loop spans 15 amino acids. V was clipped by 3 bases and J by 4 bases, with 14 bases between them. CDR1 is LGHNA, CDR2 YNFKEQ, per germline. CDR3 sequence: CASSHHSQVPDTQYF. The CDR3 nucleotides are TGTGCCAGCAGCCACCATTCTCAGGTTCCAGATACGCAGTATTTT.

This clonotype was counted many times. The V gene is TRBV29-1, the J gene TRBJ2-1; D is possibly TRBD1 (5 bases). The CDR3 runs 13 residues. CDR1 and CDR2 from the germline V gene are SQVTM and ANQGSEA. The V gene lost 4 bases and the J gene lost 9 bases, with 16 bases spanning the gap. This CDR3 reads CSVGVLGDAEQFF. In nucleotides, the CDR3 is TGCAGCGTTGGGGTATTAGGGGATGCTGAGCAGTTCTTC.

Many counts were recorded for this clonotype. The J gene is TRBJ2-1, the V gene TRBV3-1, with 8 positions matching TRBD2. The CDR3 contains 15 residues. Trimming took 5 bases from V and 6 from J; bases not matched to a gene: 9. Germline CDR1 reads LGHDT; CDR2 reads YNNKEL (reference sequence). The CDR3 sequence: CASSLPSGGINEQFF. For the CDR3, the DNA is TGTGCCAGCAGCTTACCAAGCGGGGGAATCAATGAGCAGTTCTTC.

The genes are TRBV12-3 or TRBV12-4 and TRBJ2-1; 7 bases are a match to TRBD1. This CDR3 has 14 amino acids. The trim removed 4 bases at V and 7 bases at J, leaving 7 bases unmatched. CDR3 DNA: TGTGCCAGCAGTTCACAGGGGAATTGGAATGAGCAGTTCTTC. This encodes CASSSQGNWNEQFF.

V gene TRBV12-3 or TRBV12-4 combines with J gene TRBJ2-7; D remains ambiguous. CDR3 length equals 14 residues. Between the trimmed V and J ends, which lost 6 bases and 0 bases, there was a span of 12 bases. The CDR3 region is CASSGPSASYEQYF. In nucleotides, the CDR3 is TGTGCCAGCAGCGGGCCCTCAGCCTCCTACGAGCAGTACTTC.

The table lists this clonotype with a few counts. The DNA of the CDR3 is TGTGCCACCACGGACGGAAACTCCTACAATGAGCAGTTCTTC. Translation: CATTDGNSYNEQFF. The J gene is TRBJ2-1, the V gene TRBV24-1; D is uncertain. This CDR3 contains 14 residues. Per the germline V gene, CDR1 is KGHDR and CDR2 is SFDVKD. Deletions cut 8 bases from V and 0 bases from J, with 10 bases between.

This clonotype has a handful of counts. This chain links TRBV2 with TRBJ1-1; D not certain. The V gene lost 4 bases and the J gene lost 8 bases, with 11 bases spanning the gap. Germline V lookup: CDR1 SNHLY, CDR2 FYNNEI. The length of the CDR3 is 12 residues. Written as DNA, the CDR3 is TGTGCCAGCAGTGGAAGGACGTCCGAAGCTTTCTTT. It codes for CASSGRTSEAFF.

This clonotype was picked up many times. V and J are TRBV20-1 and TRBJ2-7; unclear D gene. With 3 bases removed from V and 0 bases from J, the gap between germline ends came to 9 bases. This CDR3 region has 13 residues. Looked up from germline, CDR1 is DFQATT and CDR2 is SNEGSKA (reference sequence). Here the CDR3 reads CSARSSSSYEQYF. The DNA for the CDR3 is TGCAGTGCTAGGTCAAGTAGCTCCTACGAGCAGTACTTC.